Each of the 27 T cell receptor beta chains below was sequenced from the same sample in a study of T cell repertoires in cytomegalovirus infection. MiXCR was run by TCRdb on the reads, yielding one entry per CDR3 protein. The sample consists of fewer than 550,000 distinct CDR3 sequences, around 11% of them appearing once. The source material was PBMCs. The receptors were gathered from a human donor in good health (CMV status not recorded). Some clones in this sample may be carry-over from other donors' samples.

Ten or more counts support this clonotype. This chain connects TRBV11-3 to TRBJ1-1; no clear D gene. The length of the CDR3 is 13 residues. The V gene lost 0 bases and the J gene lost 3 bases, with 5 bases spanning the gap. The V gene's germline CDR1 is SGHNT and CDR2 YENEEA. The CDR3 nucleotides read TGTGCCAGCAGCTTAGACAGTTACACTGAAGCTTTCTTT. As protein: CASSLDSYTEAFF. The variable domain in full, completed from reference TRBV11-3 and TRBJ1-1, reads EAGVVQSPRYKIIEKKQPVAFWCNPISGHNTLYWYLQNLGQGPELLIRYENEEAVDDSQLPKDRFSAERLKGVDSTLKIQPAELGDSAVYLCASSLDSYTEAFFGQGTRLTVV.

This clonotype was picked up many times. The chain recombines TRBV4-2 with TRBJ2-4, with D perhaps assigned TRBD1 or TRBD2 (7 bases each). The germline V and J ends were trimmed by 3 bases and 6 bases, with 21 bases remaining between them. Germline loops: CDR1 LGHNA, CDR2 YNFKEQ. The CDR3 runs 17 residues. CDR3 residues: CASSQGLKDRVRNIQYF. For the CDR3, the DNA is TGTGCCAGCAGCCAGGGACTAAAAGACAGGGTGAGAAACATTCAGTACTTC.

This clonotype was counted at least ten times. CDR3 protein: CASSSRERDYGYTF. DNA of the CDR3: TGTGCCAGCAGCTCTCGAGAGAGGGACTATGGCTACACCTTC. The rearrangement uses TRBV7-2 and TRBJ1-2; D remains ambiguous. Germline CDR1 reads SGHTA; CDR2 reads FQGNSA. Trimming pared 4 bases from V and 3 bases from J, leaving 12 bases between. This CDR3 is built from 14 residues.

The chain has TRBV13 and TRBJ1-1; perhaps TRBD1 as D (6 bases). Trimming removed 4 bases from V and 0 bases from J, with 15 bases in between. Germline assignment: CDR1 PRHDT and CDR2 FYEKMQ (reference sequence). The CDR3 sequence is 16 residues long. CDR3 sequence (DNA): TGTGCCAGCAGCTACGCGGGGGCAGGGTTGAACACTGAAGCTTTCTTT. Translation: CASSYAGAGLNTEAFF.

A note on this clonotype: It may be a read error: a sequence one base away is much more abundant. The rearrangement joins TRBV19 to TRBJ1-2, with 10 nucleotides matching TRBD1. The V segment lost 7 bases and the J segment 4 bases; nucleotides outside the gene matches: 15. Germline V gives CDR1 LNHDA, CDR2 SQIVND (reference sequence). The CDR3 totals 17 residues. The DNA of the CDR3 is TGTGCCAGTACCTACCGGGACAGGGGCTATACTGGCTATGGCTACACCTTC. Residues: CASTYRDRGYTGYGYTF.

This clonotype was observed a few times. The CDR3 DNA reads TGTGCCAGCATGCGTAGCGTGGCCTACGAGCAGTACTTC. Translation gives CASMRSVAYEQYF. This chain connects TRBV6-5 to TRBJ2-7, with D possibly being TRBD2 (5 bases). The CDR3 length is 13 residues. Looked up from germline, CDR1 is MNHEY and CDR2 is SVGAGI. With 7 bases removed from V and 2 bases from J, the gap between germline ends came to 12 bases.

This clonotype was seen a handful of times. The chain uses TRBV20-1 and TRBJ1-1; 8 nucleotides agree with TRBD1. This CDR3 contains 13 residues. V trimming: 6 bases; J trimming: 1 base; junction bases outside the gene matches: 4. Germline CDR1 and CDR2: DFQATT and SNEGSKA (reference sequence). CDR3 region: CSALDRGNTEAFF. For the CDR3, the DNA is TGCAGTGCCCTTGACAGGGGGAACACTGAAGCTTTCTTT.

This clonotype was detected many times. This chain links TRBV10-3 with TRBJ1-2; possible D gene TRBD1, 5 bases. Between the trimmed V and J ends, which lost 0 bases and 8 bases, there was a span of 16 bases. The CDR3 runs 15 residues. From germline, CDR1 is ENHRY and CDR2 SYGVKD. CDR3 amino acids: CAISESTMGLRGYTF. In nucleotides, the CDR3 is TGTGCCATCAGTGAGTCTACAATGGGGCTCAGGGGCTACACCTTC.

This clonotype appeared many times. CDR3 residues: CASPDAGLNTEAFF. CDR3 nucleotide sequence: TGTGCCAGCCCGGACGCCGGGCTTAACACTGAAGCTTTCTTT. The rearrangement joins TRBV2 to TRBJ1-1, with D unresolved. This CDR3 contains 14 residues. In germline, CDR1 is SNHLY, CDR2 FYNNEI. V was clipped by 8 bases and J by 2 bases, with 15 bases between them.

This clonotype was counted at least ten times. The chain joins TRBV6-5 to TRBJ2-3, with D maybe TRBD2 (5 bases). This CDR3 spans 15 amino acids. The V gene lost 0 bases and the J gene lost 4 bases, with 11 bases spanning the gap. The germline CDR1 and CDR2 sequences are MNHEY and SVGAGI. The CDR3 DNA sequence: TGTGCCAGCAGTTACTCGGCGGGTGGCCCAGATACGCAGTATTTT. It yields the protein CASSYSAGGPDTQYF.

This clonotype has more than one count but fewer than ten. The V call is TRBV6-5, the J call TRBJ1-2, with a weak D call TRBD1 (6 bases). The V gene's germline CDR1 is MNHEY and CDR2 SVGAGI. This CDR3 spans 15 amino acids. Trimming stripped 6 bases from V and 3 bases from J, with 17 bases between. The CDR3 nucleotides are TGTGCCAGCAGCTACCTGGACAGACCCCACTATGGCTACACCTTC. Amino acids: CASSYLDRPHYGYTF.

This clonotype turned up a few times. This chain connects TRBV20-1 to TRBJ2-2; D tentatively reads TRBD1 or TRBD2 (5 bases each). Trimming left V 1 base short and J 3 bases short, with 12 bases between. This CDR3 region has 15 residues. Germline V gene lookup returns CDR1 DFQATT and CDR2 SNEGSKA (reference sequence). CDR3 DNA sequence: TGCAGTGCTAGAGGCGAGGGGCCTTACACCGGGGAGCTGTTTTTT. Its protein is CSARGEGPYTGELFF.

CDR3 DNA sequence: TGCAGCGTGACACTCGAGGCCACGGTAGCGCGTTTCAACACCGGGGAGCTGTTTTTT. Protein: CSVTLEATVARFNTGELFF. The V gene is TRBV29-1, the J gene TRBJ2-2; D perhaps matches TRBD2 (5 bases). V lost 6 bases to trimming and J lost 2 bases, with 28 bases between them. Germline lookup yields CDR1 SQVTM and CDR2 ANQGSEA. The CDR3 loop spans 19 amino acids.

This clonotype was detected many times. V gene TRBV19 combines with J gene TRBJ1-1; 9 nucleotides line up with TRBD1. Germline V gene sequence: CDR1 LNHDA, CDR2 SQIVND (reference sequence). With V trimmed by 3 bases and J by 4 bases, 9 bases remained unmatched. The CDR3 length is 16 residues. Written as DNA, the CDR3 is TGTGCCAGTAGTATCCCCCGGACAGGGGCCTTCACTGAAGCTTTCTTT. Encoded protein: CASSIPRTGAFTEAFF.

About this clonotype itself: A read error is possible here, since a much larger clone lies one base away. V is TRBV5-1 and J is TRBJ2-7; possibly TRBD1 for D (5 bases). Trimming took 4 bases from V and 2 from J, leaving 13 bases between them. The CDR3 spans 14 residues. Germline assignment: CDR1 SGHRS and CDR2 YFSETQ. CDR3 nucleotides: TGCGCCAGCAGCCAACAGGACGATCCCTACGAGCAGTACTTC. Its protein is CASSQQDDPYEQYF.

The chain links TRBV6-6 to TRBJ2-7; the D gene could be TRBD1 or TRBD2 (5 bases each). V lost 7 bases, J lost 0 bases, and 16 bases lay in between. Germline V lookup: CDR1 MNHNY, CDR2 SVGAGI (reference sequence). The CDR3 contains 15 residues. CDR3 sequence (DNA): TGTGCCAGCACACCCCTCCAGGGACCCTCCTACGAGCAGTACTTC. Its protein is CASTPLQGPSYEQYF.

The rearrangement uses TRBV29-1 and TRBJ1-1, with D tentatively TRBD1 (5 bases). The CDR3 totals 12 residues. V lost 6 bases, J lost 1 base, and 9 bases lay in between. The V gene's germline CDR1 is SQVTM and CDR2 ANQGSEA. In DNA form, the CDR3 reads TGCAGCGTGGTTGGGACGAACACTGAAGCTTTCTTT. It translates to CSVVGTNTEAFF.

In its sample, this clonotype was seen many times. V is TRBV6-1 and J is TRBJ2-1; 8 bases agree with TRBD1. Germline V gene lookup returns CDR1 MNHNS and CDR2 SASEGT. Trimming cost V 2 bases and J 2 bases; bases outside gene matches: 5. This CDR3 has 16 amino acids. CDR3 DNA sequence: TGTGCCAGCAGTGAATATGACAGGGGCGCCTACAATGAGCAGTTCTTC. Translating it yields CASSEYDRGAYNEQFF.

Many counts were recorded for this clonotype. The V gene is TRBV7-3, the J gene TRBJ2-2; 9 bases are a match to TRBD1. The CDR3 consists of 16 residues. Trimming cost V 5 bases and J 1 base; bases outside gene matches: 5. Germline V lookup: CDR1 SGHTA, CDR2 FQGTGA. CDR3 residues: CASSTRQGGNTGELFF. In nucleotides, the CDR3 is TGTGCCAGCAGCACCCGACAGGGGGGGAACACCGGGGAGCTGTTTTTT. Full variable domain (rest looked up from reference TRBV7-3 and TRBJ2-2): GAGVSQTPSNKVTEKGKYVELRCDPISGHTALYWYRQSLGQGPEFLIYFQGTGAADDSGLPNDRFFAVRPEGSVSTLKIQRTERGDSAVYLCASSTRQGGNTGELFFGEGSRLTVL.

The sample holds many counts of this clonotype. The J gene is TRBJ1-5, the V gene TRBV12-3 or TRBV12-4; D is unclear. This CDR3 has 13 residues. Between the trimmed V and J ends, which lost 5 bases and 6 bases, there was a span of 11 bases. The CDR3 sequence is CASSGERGQPQHF. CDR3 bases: TGTGCCAGCAGTGGGGAACGGGGTCAGCCCCAGCATTTT.

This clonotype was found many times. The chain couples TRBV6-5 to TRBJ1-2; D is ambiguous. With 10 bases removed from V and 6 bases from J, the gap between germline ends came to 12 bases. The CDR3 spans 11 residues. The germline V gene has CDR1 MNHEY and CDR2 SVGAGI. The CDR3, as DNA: TGTGCCACCCAAGAGGCCAATGGCTACACCTTC. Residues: CATQEANGYTF.

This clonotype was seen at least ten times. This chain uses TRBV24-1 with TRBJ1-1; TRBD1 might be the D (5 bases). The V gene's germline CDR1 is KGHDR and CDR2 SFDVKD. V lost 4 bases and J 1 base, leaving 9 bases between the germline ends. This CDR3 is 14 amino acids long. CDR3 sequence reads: CATSDSGPNTEAFF. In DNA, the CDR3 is TGTGCCACCAGTGACTCGGGACCGAACACTGAAGCTTTCTTT.

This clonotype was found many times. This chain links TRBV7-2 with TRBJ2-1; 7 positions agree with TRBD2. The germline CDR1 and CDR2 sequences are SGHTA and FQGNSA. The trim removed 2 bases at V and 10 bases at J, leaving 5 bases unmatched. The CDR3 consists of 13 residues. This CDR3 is CASSLYSGPEQFF. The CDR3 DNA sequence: TGTGCCAGCAGCTTATATAGCGGGCCAGAGCAGTTCTTC.

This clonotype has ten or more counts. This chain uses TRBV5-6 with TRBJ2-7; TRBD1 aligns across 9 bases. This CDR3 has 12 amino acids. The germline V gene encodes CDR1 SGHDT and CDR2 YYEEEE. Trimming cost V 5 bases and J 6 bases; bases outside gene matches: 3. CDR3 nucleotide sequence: TGTGCCAGCAGGGGGACAGGGAGCGAGCAGTACTTC. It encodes CASRGTGSEQYF. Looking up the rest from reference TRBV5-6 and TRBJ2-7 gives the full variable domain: DAGVTQSPTHLIKTRGQQVTLRCSPKSGHDTVSWYQQALGQGPQFIFQYYEEEERQRGNFPDRFSGHQFPNYSSELNVNALLLGDSALYLCASRGTGSEQYFGPGTRLTVT.

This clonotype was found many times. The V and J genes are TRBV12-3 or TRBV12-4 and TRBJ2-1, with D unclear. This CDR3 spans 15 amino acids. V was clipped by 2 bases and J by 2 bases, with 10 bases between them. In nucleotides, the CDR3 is TGTGCCAGCAGTTTATTTTGGGGTACCTACAATGAGCAGTTCTTC. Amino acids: CASSLFWGTYNEQFF.

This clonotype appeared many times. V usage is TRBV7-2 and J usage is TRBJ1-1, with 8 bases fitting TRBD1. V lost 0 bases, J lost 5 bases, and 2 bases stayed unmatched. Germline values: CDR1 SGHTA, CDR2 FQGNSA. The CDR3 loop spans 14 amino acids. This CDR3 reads CASSLARQGTEAFF. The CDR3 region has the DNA TGTGCCAGCAGCTTAGCCAGACAGGGGACTGAAGCTTTCTTT.

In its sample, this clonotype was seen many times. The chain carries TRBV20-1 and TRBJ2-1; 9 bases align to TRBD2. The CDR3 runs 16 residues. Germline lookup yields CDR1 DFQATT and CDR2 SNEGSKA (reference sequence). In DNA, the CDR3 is TGCGCCCGGCCCAAGCCCCAACTAGCGGGCCCCAATGAGCAGTTCTTC. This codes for CARPKPQLAGPNEQFF.